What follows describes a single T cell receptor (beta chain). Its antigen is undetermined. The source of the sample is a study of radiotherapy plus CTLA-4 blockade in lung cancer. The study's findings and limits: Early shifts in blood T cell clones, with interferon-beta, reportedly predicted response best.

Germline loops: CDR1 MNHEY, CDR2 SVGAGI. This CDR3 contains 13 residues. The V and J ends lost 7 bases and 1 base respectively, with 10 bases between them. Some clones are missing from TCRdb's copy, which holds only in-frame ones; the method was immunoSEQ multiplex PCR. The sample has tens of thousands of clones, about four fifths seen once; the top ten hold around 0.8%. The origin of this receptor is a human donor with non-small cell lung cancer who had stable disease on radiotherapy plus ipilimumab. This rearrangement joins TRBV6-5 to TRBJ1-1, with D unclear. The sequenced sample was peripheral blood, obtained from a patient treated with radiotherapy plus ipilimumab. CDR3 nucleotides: TGTGCCAGCAACCAGCGGGGGAACACTGAAGCTTTCTTT. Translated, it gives CASNQRGNTEAFF.